These 18 T cell receptor beta chains were sequenced from one sample in a study of neoadjuvant anti-PD-1 for oral cavity cancer (dated by TCRdb to about 2021). According to the study, the label for this sample's time point signals: after neoadjuvant nivolumab, at surgical resection. Libraries were built with the immunoSEQ multiplex PCR assay. The immuneACCESS repertoire file appears here via TCRdb, limited to in-frame rearrangements. These files lack a portion of the clones; in checked studies, under half of the deficit traces to unresolved V genes, and the cause of the others is not known. This sample comprises tens of thousands of clones, around 79% of them detected only once. The ten largest clones take up approximately 4.8% of the sample. The sequencing here drew on PBMCs, taken after nivolumab (anti-PD-1) treatment. These receptors were collected from a person aged 35-80 years with oral cavity squamous cell carcinoma.

This clone was detected once. The DNA of the CDR3 is TGTGCCAGCAGCTCTCCGACAGGGGAGGTCACTGAAGCTTTCTTT. This translates into CASSSPTGEVTEAFF. The chain joins TRBV7-9 to TRBJ1-1, with 8 bases fitting TRBD1. CDR1 SEHNR and CDR2 FQNEAQ come from the germline V gene (reference sequence). CDR3 length: 15 residues. V shed 4 bases, J shed 4 bases, and the junction held 8 bases outside the gene matches. Combining the CDR3 with reference TRBV7-9 and TRBJ1-1 gives the whole variable domain DTGVSQNPRHKITKRGQNVTFRCDPISEHNRLYWYRQTLGQGPEFLTYFQNEAQLEKSRLLSDRFSAERPKGSFSTLEIQRTEQGDSAMYLCASSSPTGEVTEAFFGQGTRLTVV.

The CDR3 bases are TGTGCCAGCCGCTCTGCGGGGATGAACACTGAAGCTTTCTTT. Amino acids: CASRSAGMNTEAFF. The V gene is TRBV28, the J gene TRBJ1-1; D uncertain. V lost 8 bases and J 0 bases, leaving 13 bases between the germline ends. The germline gives CDR1 MDHEN, CDR2 SYDVKM. The CDR3 spans 14 residues. The full variable domain, in which reference TRBV28 and TRBJ1-1 provide the parts outside the CDR3, is DVKVTQSSRYLVKRTGEKVFLECVQDMDHENMFWYRQDPGLGLRLIYFSYDVKMKEKGDIPEGYSVSREKKERFSLILESASTNQTSMYLCASRSAGMNTEAFFGQGTRLTVV.

There are a few counts of this clone. The rearrangement joins TRBV9 to TRBJ2-3; 9 positions match TRBD2. The length of the CDR3 is 18 residues. Looked up from germline, CDR1 is SGDLS and CDR2 is YYNGEE. With 0 bases clipped from V and 2 bases from J, the junction kept 10 bases outside the gene matches. In DNA form, the CDR3 reads TGTGCCAGCAGCGTAGCTACGTCTAGCGGGGCGCTCACAGATACGCAGTATTTT. Its translation: CASSVATSSGALTDTQYF.

V is TRBV28 and J is TRBJ1-6, with D uncertain. Trimming pared 3 bases from V and 10 bases from J, leaving 7 bases between. The germline CDR1 and CDR2 sequences are MDHEN and SYDVKM. CDR3 length equals 12 residues. CDR3 protein: CASSFGSSPLHF. Here the CDR3 DNA reads TGTGCCAGCAGTTTCGGGTCATCACCCCTCCACTTT.

The chain employs TRBV4-1 and TRBJ2-5, with TRBD1 identical over 8 bases. Germline lookup yields CDR1 MGHRA and CDR2 YSYEKL. J gave up 4 bases and V 0 bases, and 16 bases lay outside the gene matches. The length of the CDR3 is 19 residues. The CDR3 DNA reads TGCGCCAGCAGCCAAGACAGCAGGGGGCCAAGTAGAAACGGAGAGACCCAGTACTTC. Amino acids: CASSQDSRGPSRNGETQYF.

This chain uses TRBV5-1 with TRBJ2-7; 7 bases align to TRBD1. This CDR3 comprises 14 residues. Per germline, CDR1 SGHRS and CDR2 YFSETQ. V was clipped by 4 bases and J by 6 bases; unmatched bases: 10. CDR3 sequence: CASSRTGDFREQYF. Written as DNA, the CDR3 is TGCGCCAGCAGCCGGACAGGAGATTTTCGCGAGCAGTACTTC. The variable domain in full, with the rest retrieved from reference TRBV5-1 and TRBJ2-7, is KAGVTQTPRYLIKTRGQQVTLSCSPISGHRSVSWYQQTPGQGLQFLFEYFSETQRNKGNFPGRFSGRQFSNSRSEMNVSTLELGDSALYLCASSRTGDFREQYFGPGTRLTVT.

The rearrangement joins TRBV5-6 to TRBJ1-2; D remains ambiguous. Trimming shortened V by 1 base and J by 8 bases, and 9 bases separated the two germline ends. Germline CDR1 reads SGHDT; CDR2 reads YYEEEE. The CDR3 extends over 12 amino acids. The CDR3 sequence: CASSLTERGYTF. The CDR3, as DNA: TGTGCCAGCAGCTTGACGGAACGGGGCTACACCTTC.

V gene TRBV25-1 combines with J gene TRBJ1-1, with a tentative D call TRBD1 (5 bases). V was clipped by 7 bases and J by 3 bases, with 24 bases between them. From germline, CDR1 is MGHDK and CDR2 SYGVNS. The CDR3 spans 17 residues. The CDR3 region has the DNA TGTGCCAGCACCCCCCCGCGTGGAGGGTTAGGGGACACTGAAGCTTTCTTT. Its translation is CASTPPRGGLGDTEAFF. Complete variable domain (other parts from reference TRBV25-1 and TRBJ1-1): EADIYQTPRYLVIGTGKKITLECSQTMGHDKMYWYQQDPGMELHLIHYSYGVNSTEKGDLSSESTVSRIRTEHFPLTLESARPSHTSQYLCASTPPRGGLGDTEAFFGQGTRLTVV.

By sample fraction, this clone is medium-sized. The chain is built from TRBV29-1 and TRBJ1-1, with D perhaps matching TRBD1 (6 bases). The CDR3 has 12 residues. Germline assignment: CDR1 SQVTM and CDR2 ANQGSEA. The V gene lost 5 bases and the J gene lost 4 bases, with 11 bases spanning the gap. The CDR3 sequence is CSVLQGATEAFF. The CDR3 DNA reads TGCAGCGTTTTACAGGGTGCCACTGAAGCTTTCTTT.

This rearrangement joins TRBV5-6 to TRBJ1-2; a weak D match, TRBD1 (6 bases). Germline V gives CDR1 SGHDT, CDR2 YYEEEE. V shed 0 bases and J shed 9 bases, with 18 bases lying between them. The CDR3 consists of 15 residues. The CDR3 loop is CASSLGGGLLGSYTF. CDR3 nucleotide sequence: TGTGCCAGCAGCTTGGGCGGGGGGCTGCTCGGGAGCTACACCTTC.

V is TRBV5-1 and J is TRBJ1-2, with TRBD1 matching 11 bases. V shed 3 bases, J shed 8 bases, and the junction held 3 bases outside the gene matches. Germline CDR1 SGHRS, CDR2 YFSETQ. CDR3 length: 13 amino acids. The CDR3 loop reads CASSWDRGSGYTF. The CDR3 DNA is TGCGCCAGCAGCTGGGACAGGGGGTCGGGCTACACCTTC.

The chain joins TRBV5-1 to TRBJ2-2; D assignment may be TRBD1 or TRBD2 (7 bases each). The germline CDR1 and CDR2 sequences are SGHRS and YFSETQ. With 0 bases removed from V and 5 bases from J, the gap between germline ends came to 14 bases. The CDR3 has 16 amino acids. The CDR3 sequence is CASSLGRGTETGELFF. CDR3 nucleotides: TGCGCCAGCAGCTTGGGGCGGGGGACAGAGACCGGGGAGCTGTTTTTT.

The rearrangement uses TRBV9 and TRBJ2-5; D remains unclear. This CDR3 has 13 residues. Trimming removed 4 bases from V and 4 bases from J, with 11 bases in between. Per the germline V gene, CDR1 is SGDLS and CDR2 is YYNGEE. CDR3 DNA sequence: TGTGCCAGCAGCCCCCCCGGCCTAGAGACCCAGTACTTC. The encoded protein is CASSPPGLETQYF.

This clone was picked up many times. The J gene is TRBJ2-6, the V gene TRBV5-1; tentatively, D is TRBD1 (6 bases). The germline V gene has CDR1 SGHRS and CDR2 YFSETQ. Between the trimmed V and J ends, which lost 4 bases and 2 bases, there was a span of 31 bases. This CDR3 region has 22 residues. The CDR3 is CASSPRDIYRVHIPPGANVLTF. In DNA form, the CDR3 reads TGCGCCAGCAGCCCAAGAGACATATACAGGGTCCATATACCCCCTGGGGCCAACGTCCTGACTTTC.

This clone has just one count. The V call is TRBV25-1, the J call TRBJ1-1; D is unclear. CDR3 length: 11 amino acids. Trimming left V 7 bases short and J 5 bases short, with 8 bases between. The V gene's germline CDR1 is MGHDK and CDR2 SYGVNS. CDR3 sequence: CASKRETEAFF. The CDR3 DNA sequence: TGTGCCAGCAAACGAGAGACTGAAGCTTTCTTT.

The V call is TRBV6-6, the J call TRBJ1-3; TRBD1 might be the D (5 bases). Trimming left V 2 bases short and J 0 bases short, with 11 bases between. The CDR3 sequence is 16 residues long. Per the germline V gene, CDR1 is MNHNY and CDR2 is SVGAGI (reference sequence). The CDR3: CASSYAQGASGNTIYF. DNA of the CDR3: TGTGCCAGCAGTTACGCACAAGGGGCCTCTGGAAACACCATATATTTT.

The V call is TRBV5-1, the J call TRBJ1-1; D is uncertain. Germline values: CDR1 SGHRS, CDR2 YFSETQ. Trimming left V 5 bases short and J 1 base short, with 12 bases between. The CDR3 runs 14 residues. For the CDR3, the DNA is TGCGCCAGCAGTCTCACTACGGGGAACACTGAAGCTTTCTTT. Its protein product is CASSLTTGNTEAFF.

The V gene is TRBV2, the J gene TRBJ1-1; 8 bases fit TRBD1. CDR3 length equals 13 residues. In germline, CDR1 is SNHLY, CDR2 FYNNEI. The V and J ends lost 4 bases and 4 bases, in that order; junction bases with no gene match: 2. CDR3 in DNA: TGTGCCAGCAGTGGACAGGGGAGCACTGAAGCTTTCTTT. Translated, it gives CASSGQGSTEAFF.